The 24 T cell receptor beta chains below were found in one sample sequenced in a study of blood T cell repertoires in COVID-19. Libraries were prepared by immunoSEQ multiplex PCR; TCRdb keeps only in-frame clonotypes and omits some of them. The table records around 170,000 clones, approximately 81% of them present only once. The specimen sequenced was PBMCs or T cells enriched from blood (not recorded which). The receptors here all came from a woman aged 50 to 60 who had recovered from COVID-19.

The chain uses TRBV12-1 and TRBJ1-5; TRBD1 was called by the table and not checked on the DNA. TRBV12-1 is an annotated pseudogene. CDR3 length: 17 amino acids. In DNA form, the CDR3 reads TGTGCCAGCAGCTTTATTCTTGGGGCTAGGAACAATCAGCCCCAGCATTTT. Translating gives CASSFILGARNNQPQHF.

The chain carries TRBV27 and TRBJ2-2, with a tentative D call TRBD1 (6 bases). Trimming took off 4 bases at V and 5 bases at J, with 14 bases between the two ends. Germline V gene lookup returns CDR1 MNHEY and CDR2 SMNVEV (reference sequence). The length of the CDR3 is 15 residues. This chain's CDR3 is CASSSRAGATGELFF. CDR3 nucleotide sequence: TGTGCCAGCAGTTCACGGGCAGGGGCTACCGGGGAGCTGTTTTTT.

This clone was recorded a few times. The CDR3 loop is CSVSGTGFGGGYTF. In DNA, the CDR3 is TGCAGCGTGTCCGGGACAGGGTTCGGCGGTGGCTACACCTTC. The V and J genes are TRBV29-1 and TRBJ1-2, with 9 bases lining up with TRBD1. The ends lost 6 bases at V and 7 bases at J; junction bases unmatched: 12. Germline V lookup: CDR1 SQVTM, CDR2 ANQGSEA. The CDR3 consists of 14 residues. Full variable domain (rest looked up from reference TRBV29-1 and TRBJ1-2): SAVISQKPSRDICQRGTSLTIQCQVDSQVTMMFWYRQQPGQSLTLIATANQGSEATYESGFVIDKFPISRPNLTFSTLTVSNMSPEDSSIYLCSVSGTGFGGGYTFGSGTRLTVV.

The chain employs TRBV3-1 (or the pseudogene TRBV3-2) and TRBJ2-7, with D hard to call. V lost 5 bases to trimming and J lost 6 bases, with 11 bases between them. This CDR3 region has 12 residues. The germline V gene has CDR1 LGHDT and CDR2 YNNKEL (reference sequence). CDR3 DNA sequence: TGTGCCAGCAGCAGAGAGGCCTCCGAGCAGTACTTC. The encoded protein is CASSREASEQYF.

V and J are TRBV11-3 and TRBJ2-5, with D maybe TRBD2 (6 bases). Germline V CDR1 and CDR2: SGHNT, YENEEA. V dropped 5 bases and J dropped 5 bases, with 15 bases sitting between them. The CDR3 is 14 amino acids. CDR3 nucleotide sequence: TGTGCCAGCAGCCGGGGAAGGGGAGGCGAGACCCAGTACTTC. Its protein is CASSRGRGGETQYF.

DNA for the CDR3: TGCGCCAGCAGCTTTATCGGGGGAGCGGGGGGCCTCAATGAGCAGTTCTTC. Protein product: CASSFIGGAGGLNEQFF. The J gene is TRBJ2-1, the V gene TRBV5-1, with 9 bases identical to TRBD2. Germline V gene lookup returns CDR1 SGHRS and CDR2 YFSETQ. The CDR3 has 17 amino acids. The V and J ends lost 2 bases and 6 bases, in that order; junction bases with no gene match: 12.

The chain has TRBV15 and TRBJ2-4; 7 bases line up with TRBD1. V was pared by 6 bases and J by 4 bases, with 12 bases of the junction left unmatched. From germline, CDR1 is LNHNV and CDR2 YYDKDF (reference sequence). The CDR3 has 16 residues. The chain's CDR3 is CATRNNGQDSKNIQYF. As DNA, the CDR3 is TGTGCCACCAGAAATAACGGACAGGACTCTAAAAACATTCAGTACTTC.

The CDR3 sequence: CASSFDSGAMLFYEQYF. The CDR3 coding sequence is TGTGCCAGCAGCTTTGACAGCGGGGCGATGCTGTTCTACGAGCAGTACTTC. This chain uses TRBV7-8 with TRBJ2-7; TRBD2 aligns across 7 bases. Germline assignment: CDR1 SGHVS and CDR2 FQNEAQ. V trimming: 3 bases; J trimming: 3 bases; junction bases outside the gene matches: 14. CDR3 length equals 17 residues.

This chain joins TRBV25-1 and TRBJ1-2; no reliable D call. The CDR3 contains 13 residues. Germline CDR1 and CDR2: MGHDK and SYGVNS. V was cut by 0 bases and J by 5 bases, with 7 bases left in between. In nucleotides, the CDR3 is TGTGCCAGCAGTGAATATGGCCGTTATGGCTACACCTTC. This gives the protein CASSEYGRYGYTF.

CDR3 sequence: CACRAEWNTEAFF. In DNA, the CDR3 is TGTGCCTGCCGAGCGGAATGGAACACTGAAGCTTTCTTT. The rearrangement joins TRBV2 to TRBJ1-1; no clear D. Trimming cost V 11 bases and J 1 base, with 14 bases left between them. Germline CDR1 SNHLY, CDR2 FYNNEI. There are 13 residues in the CDR3.

This chain links TRBV10-3 with TRBJ1-2, with 8 bases fitting TRBD1. The length of the CDR3 is 13 residues. V dropped 7 bases and J dropped 6; count of bases not matched to a gene: 7. From germline, CDR1 is ENHRY and CDR2 SYGVKD. In DNA, the CDR3 is TGTGCCATCACCACGGACAGGGATGATGGCTACACCTTC. It translates to CAITTDRDDGYTF.

The gene calls are TRBV28 and TRBJ1-4, with TRBD1 identical over 7 bases. Germline CDR1 MDHEN, CDR2 SYDVKM. The junction had 9 bases not matched to a gene; V was cut back by 2 bases and J by 6 bases. The CDR3 loop spans 16 amino acids. The CDR3 loop reads CASSLIRDSQYEKLFF. CDR3 DNA: TGTGCCAGCAGTTTAATCCGGGACAGTCAGTATGAAAAACTGTTTTTT. The complete variable domain, with remaining parts taken from reference TRBV28 and TRBJ1-4, reads DVKVTQSSRYLVKRTGEKVFLECVQDMDHENMFWYRQDPGLGLRLIYFSYDVKMKEKGDIPEGYSVSREKKERFSLILESASTNQTSMYLCASSLIRDSQYEKLFFGSGTQLSVL.

The J gene is TRBJ2-7, the V gene TRBV29-1; 8 bases fit TRBD2. The CDR3 is 14 residues long. The junction had 12 bases not matched to a gene; V was cut back by 7 bases and J by 4 bases. CDR1 is SQVTM and CDR2 is ANQGSEA in the germline V gene. CDR3 amino acids: CSAELDGRAYEQYF. The CDR3 nucleotides read TGCAGCGCCGAATTGGACGGGAGGGCTTACGAGCAGTACTTC.

The rearrangement links TRBV28 to TRBJ2-3, with 10 bases aligning to TRBD2. With 5 bases clipped from V and 3 bases from J, the junction kept 8 bases outside the gene matches. The germline CDR1 and CDR2 sequences are MDHEN and SYDVKM. There are 16 residues in the CDR3. The CDR3 DNA reads TGTGCCAGCAGTCCTAGCGGGAGCGGGAGGACAGATACGCAGTATTTT. This translates into CASSPSGSGRTDTQYF.

Remarks on this clone: An end of the junction does not agree with germline; a read error may underlie this. Other DNA variants within this sample encode the same CDR3. The chain carries TRBV30 and TRBJ1-2, with D possibly matching TRBD1 (6 bases). The germline CDR1 and CDR2 sequences are GTSNPN and SVGIG (reference sequence). The CDR3 length is 16 residues. CDR3 region: CAWSVALTGTNYGYTF. The CDR3 region has the DNA TGTGCCTGGAGTGTCGCCCTTACAGGGACTAACTATGGCTACACCTTT.

This clone was recorded a few times. The chain joins TRBV12-2 to TRBJ1-4. TRBV12-2 is noted as a pseudogene. This CDR3 comprises 18 residues. CDR3 nucleotide sequence: TGTGCAAGTCGCCTCCCCTTGGGGGGGGCAGCAACTAATGAAAAACTGTTTTTT. Protein product: CASRLPLGGAATNEKLFF.

The gene calls are TRBV7-2 and TRBJ1-5, with D unclear. The CDR3 loop spans 13 amino acids. V was pared by 3 bases and J by 0 bases, with 3 bases between. The germline V gene encodes CDR1 SGHTA and CDR2 FQGNSA. Written as DNA, the CDR3 is TGTGCCAGCAGCTTTTATAGCAATCAGCCCCAGCATTTT. It specifies CASSFYSNQPQHF.

The chain is built from TRBV11-2 and TRBJ2-1, with 9 bases identical to TRBD1. The V gene end was trimmed by 5 bases and the J gene end by 7 bases; junction bases not matched to a gene: 6. This CDR3 comprises 14 residues. Germline assignment: CDR1 SGHAT and CDR2 FQNNGV. Here the CDR3 DNA reads TGTGCCAGCAGCCTCGGACAGGGGTGGAATGAGCAGTTCTTC. It is translated as CASSLGQGWNEQFF.

J is TRBJ1-5 and V is TRBV19, with D uncertain. This CDR3 is 14 amino acids long. Between the trimmed V and J ends, which lost 4 bases and 2 bases, there was a span of 9 bases. Looked up from germline, CDR1 is LNHDA and CDR2 is SQIVND (reference sequence). The CDR3 region is CASSTGFGNQPQHF. CDR3 in DNA: TGTGCCAGTAGTACGGGATTCGGCAATCAGCCCCAGCATTTT.

In DNA form, the CDR3 reads TGTGCCTGGAGGGGGGGATACTATGGCTACACCTTC. It yields the protein CAWRGGYYGYTF. The chain uses TRBV30 and TRBJ1-2; possibly TRBD1 for D (5 bases). CDR1 is GTSNPN and CDR2 is SVGIG in the germline V gene (reference sequence). Trimming cost V 3 bases and J 3 bases, with 8 bases left between them. CDR3 length: 12 residues.

The chain recombines TRBV19 with TRBJ1-5, with a tentative D call TRBD1 (5 bases). Germline CDR1 and CDR2: LNHDA and SQIVND (reference sequence). CDR3 length: 18 amino acids. Trimming took off 6 bases at V and 0 bases at J, with 21 bases between the two ends. The DNA of the CDR3 is TGTGCCAGTAGGGGAACAGGCCCCCTGGGGTATAGCAATCAGCCCCAGCATTTT. Protein sequence: CASRGTGPLGYSNQPQHF.

Turning to this clone: Other DNA sequences in this sample translate to the same CDR3. The chain recombines TRBV28 with TRBJ2-6; D remains ambiguous. CDR1 and CDR2 from the germline V gene are MDHEN and SYDVKM. V was shortened by 7 bases and J by 1 base, with 5 bases between the two germline ends. The CDR3 runs to 13 residues. In DNA form, the CDR3 reads TGTGCCAGCACCCAATCTGGGGCCAACGTCCTGACTTTC. Translating it yields CASTQSGANVLTF. The variable domain in full, completed from reference TRBV28 and TRBJ2-6, reads DVKVTQSSRYLVKRTGEKVFLECVQDMDHENMFWYRQDPGLGLRLIYFSYDVKMKEKGDIPEGYSVSREKKERFSLILESASTNQTSMYLCASTQSGANVLTFGAGSRLTVL.

The chain combines TRBV7-6 with TRBJ1-5, with 10 bases that match TRBD1. The CDR3 extends over 16 amino acids. The ends lost 5 bases at V and 5 bases at J; junction bases unmatched: 9. Germline V lookup: CDR1 SGHVS, CDR2 FNYEAQ. CDR3 protein: CASSKTGGPGDQPQHF. CDR3 DNA: TGTGCCAGCAGCAAGACAGGGGGCCCTGGGGATCAGCCCCAGCATTTT.

The chain has TRBV20-1 and TRBJ1-5; D remains ambiguous. The CDR3 sequence is 17 residues long. Trimming took off 3 bases at V and 5 bases at J, with 23 bases between the two ends. CDR1 DFQATT and CDR2 SNEGSKA come from the germline V gene (reference sequence). The CDR3: CSASSQALKAPHQPQHF. The CDR3 nucleotides read TGCAGTGCTAGTTCCCAGGCCCTTAAGGCGCCTCATCAGCCCCAGCATTTT.